The TCR beta chain described here comes from a study of patients and donors after allogeneic stem cell transplantation. TCRdb recomputed calls from the RT-PCR reads with MiXCR, one row per CDR3 protein. The sample yields approximately 140,000 distinct CDR3 sequences, over 35% seen once. Germline lookup yields CDR1 SGHTA and CDR2 FQGNSA. V gave up 5 bases and J gave up 4 bases, with 6 bases separating them. The CDR3 consists of 12 residues. Input material: blood, either unsorted or a sorted T cell fraction (not recorded which). The genes are TRBV7-2 and TRBJ1-3; D remains ambiguous. The TCR sequence derives from a human donor who was either an allogeneic HSCT recipient or a stem cell or donor lymphocyte infusion donor (not recorded which). It is not recorded whose cells these are; they may come from a transplant donor. Here the CDR3 reads CASSLEGNTIYF. The CDR3 bases are TGTGCCAGCAGCCTAGAAGGAAACACCATATATTTT.